This is a list of T cell receptor beta chains from one sample in a study of shared clonotypes between healthy human individuals. Assay used: immunoSEQ multiplex PCR; TCRdb lists only in-frame clones, some missing. The sample gives millions of clones, about 92% of which show up once; roughly 1.7% is in the top ten. The specimen sequenced was naive CD8+ T cells from PBMCs. Source of these receptors: a man younger than 35 in good health. Some clones in this sample may be carry-over from other donors' samples. Each CDR3 is given with its conserved first and last residue. The order of the fields is V gene, D gene, J gene, clone size, CDR3 DNA, CDR3 protein. The D gene is left open where the match is weak. Size is omitted from some rows. Given values are once, few, many or a class for expanded clones.

TRBV29-1	NA	TRBJ1-1	NA	TGCAGCGTTGACTCCCGAGAAATCGGTAGCACTGAAGCTTTCTTT	CSVDSREIGSTEAFF
TRBV13	NA	TRBJ2-1	NA	TGTGCCAGCAGCAACATTCCATCTCAACTTCAGGAGCAGTTCTTC	CASSNIPSQLQEQFF
TRBV19	TRBD1	TRBJ2-1	once	TGTGCCAGTACCCAATCCCCCGGGACAGGGGCAATGGAGCAGTTCTTC	CASTQSPGTGAMEQFF
TRBV2	NA	TRBJ2-7	NA	TGTGCCAGCAGTGAAATGGGCTTCTCCTACGAGCAGTACTTC	CASSEMGFSYEQYF
TRBV6-5	NA	TRBJ1-1	NA	TGTGCCAGCAGTTATCACTCGGGGAGGAACACTGAAGCTTTCTTT	CASSYHSGRNTEAFF
TRBV19	TRBD2	TRBJ2-1	NA	TGTGCCAGTACGGCTAGCGGGAGGGCCCCCTACAATGAGCAGTTCTTC	CASTASGRAPYNEQFF
TRBV5-6	NA	TRBJ2-3	NA	TGTGCCAGCAGCTTGGAAACGGGCAACACAGATACGCAGTATTTT	CASSLETGNTDTQYF
TRBV4-1	TRBD2	TRBJ2-7	NA	TGCGCCAGCAGCCTCTGGATCAACCTAGCGGACCTAACCTACGAGCAGTACTTC	CASSLWINLADLTYEQYF
TRBV28	NA	TRBJ1-5	NA	TGTGCCAGCAGTTCCCCAGGGAGCAATCAGCCCCAGCATTTT	CASSSPGSNQPQHF
TRBV14	NA	TRBJ2-7	NA	TGTGCCAGCAGCCAAAGCTCACATTCCTACGAGCAGTACTTC	CASSQSSHSYEQYF
TRBV19	TRBD2	TRBJ2-1	NA	TGTGCCAGTAGTACCCCTAGCGGACTAAGCCCCTATAATGAGCAGTTCTTC	CASSTPSGLSPYNEQFF